These T cell receptor beta chains were read from a single sample in a study of cytomegalovirus exposure and HLA in healthy donors. TCRdb's copy holds only in-frame clones and misses some; the assay was immunoSEQ multiplex PCR. The table includes around 190,000 clones, approximately 86% detected once. Sample: PBMCs. The origin of the receptors is a man between 25 and 39 years old in good health and CMV-seropositive. Both conserved end residues are part of each CDR3. The D gene is left open where the match is weak. Rows may omit the clone size; those that give it use once, few, many or a size class.

V	J	D	size	DNA	CDR3
TRBV19	TRBJ2-1	NA	NA	TGTGCCAGTACCGATTCCTACAATGAGCAGTTCTTC	CASTDSYNEQFF
TRBV28	TRBJ2-7	TRBD2	few	TGTGCCAGCAGTTCCGTGACTAGCGGAGCCGGGGAGCAGTACTTC	CASSSVTSGAGEQYF
TRBV5-1	TRBJ2-3	NA	NA	TGCGCCAGCAGCCCGGGGGCAGATACGCAGTATTTT	CASSPGADTQYF
TRBV6-6	TRBJ2-7	NA	NA	TGTGCCAGCAGCCCGGGCCCCGGAGATTACGAGCAGTACTTC	CASSPGPGDYEQYF
TRBV28	TRBJ1-5	TRBD1	NA	TGTGCCAGCAGTTCACCCGGGACAGGGGTCCTCAATCAGCCCCAGCATTTT	CASSSPGTGVLNQPQHF
TRBV5-8	TRBJ1-5	NA	NA	TGTGCCGGGACCTCTGGCAGGGATAGCAATCAGCCCCAGCATTTT	CAGTSGRDSNQPQHF
TRBV19	TRBJ2-7	NA	NA	TGTGCCAGTAGTATGGGTGGCGCAGCCTACTACGAGCAGTACTTC	CASSMGGAAYYEQYF
TRBV18	TRBJ2-7	NA	NA	TGTGCCAGCTCCTCTGACGGGTCCCCCTACGAGCAGTACTTC	CASSSDGSPYEQYF
TRBV6-5	TRBJ1-2	NA	few	TGTGCCAGCAAAGGGCAGGGAAGAGACTATGGCTACACCTTC	CASKGQGRDYGYTF
TRBV6-4	TRBJ1-1	NA	NA	TGTGCCAGCGCCGTTGAGGGGGGGAACACTGAAGCTTTCTTT	CASAVEGGNTEAFF
TRBV6-1	TRBJ2-1	TRBD2	NA	TGTGCCAGCAGTGATGACCCAGCGGGAGTTTTGAATGAGCAGTTCTTC	CASSDDPAGVLNEQFF
TRBV10-3	TRBJ1-5	TRBD1	NA	TGTGCCATCAGTGACCCGGGACAGGGGAATCAGCCCCAGCATTTT	CAISDPGQGNQPQHF
TRBV7-2	TRBJ2-3	NA	NA	TGTGCCAGCAGCTTAGCGCTCGGTAAAGATACGCAGTATTTT	CASSLALGKDTQYF
TRBV23-1	TRBJ2-7	TRBD1	NA	TGCGCCGAACTCCCGGTCCGAACAGGGGGTAGGACCTACGAGCAGTACTTC	CAELPVRTGGRTYEQYF
TRBV29-1	TRBJ1-1	NA	NA	TGCAGCGTTGAAGGTCTACAGGCCGAAGCTTTCTTT	CSVEGLQAEAFF
TRBV6-5	TRBJ1-6	TRBD1	NA	TGTGCCAGCAGTTACCGGGACAGGGGGTATAATTCACCCCTCCACTTT	CASSYRDRGYNSPLHF
TRBV7-7	TRBJ2-5	TRBD2	NA	TGTGCCAGCAGCCGCGGGACTACAAGCCCAGAAGAGACCCAGTACTTC	CASSRGTTSPEETQYF
TRBV29-1	TRBJ2-3	TRBD1	once	TGCAGCGTCCCAGGGGGTTCGGCAGATACGCAGTATTTT	CSVPGGSADTQYF
TRBV7-2	TRBJ2-5	NA	few	TGTGCCAGCAGCTTAGCGCTAACCCAGTACTTC	CASSLALTQYF
TRBV19	TRBJ2-1	TRBD2	NA	TGTGCCAGTAGTTCGAGGGCGGGACTAGTCCAGAATGAGCAGTTCTTC	CASSSRAGLVQNEQFF
TRBV5-1	TRBJ2-7	TRBD1	NA	TGCGCCAGCAGCTTGGAGATGGGACAGCGGAGCTCCTACGAGCAGTACTTC	CASSLEMGQRSSYEQYF
TRBV7-8	TRBJ1-2	NA	NA	TGTGCCAGCAGCCCAGAGGACTATGGCTACACCTTC	CASSPEDYGYTF
TRBV7-2	TRBJ2-1	TRBD2	NA	TGTGCCAGCAGCTTAGTTGCGGGGGGCCCTCCTGGCAATGAGCAGTTCTTC	CASSLVAGGPPGNEQFF
TRBV7-8	TRBJ1-1	TRBD1	NA	TGTGCCAGCAGACAACAGGGGGCGCATGGTGAAGCTTTCTTT	CASRQQGAHGEAFF
TRBV29-1	TRBJ1-2	TRBD1	NA	TGCAGCGTTAGGACAGGGGAAAACTATGGCTACACCTTC	CSVRTGENYGYTF
TRBV6-5	TRBJ2-6	NA	NA	TGTGCCAGCAGTTACCAGGGGGGTGCTGGGGCCAACGTCCTGACTTTC	CASSYQGGAGANVLTF
TRBV7-2	TRBJ2-5	TRBD2	NA	TGTGCCAGCAGCTCAGGACTAGCGGGAGAGACCCAGTACTTC	CASSSGLAGETQYF
TRBV5-1	TRBJ1-3	NA	NA	TGCGCCAGCAGCTTGGGACAGTTTGGAAACACCATATATTTT	CASSLGQFGNTIYF
TRBV4-3	TRBJ1-2	NA	NA	TGCGCCAGCAGCTCAGGGGTCAGACTTAACTATGGCTACACCTTC	CASSSGVRLNYGYTF
TRBV18	TRBJ2-3	NA	NA	TGTGCCAGCTCACCCCAGTTGGGTACAGATACGCAGTATTTT	CASSPQLGTDTQYF